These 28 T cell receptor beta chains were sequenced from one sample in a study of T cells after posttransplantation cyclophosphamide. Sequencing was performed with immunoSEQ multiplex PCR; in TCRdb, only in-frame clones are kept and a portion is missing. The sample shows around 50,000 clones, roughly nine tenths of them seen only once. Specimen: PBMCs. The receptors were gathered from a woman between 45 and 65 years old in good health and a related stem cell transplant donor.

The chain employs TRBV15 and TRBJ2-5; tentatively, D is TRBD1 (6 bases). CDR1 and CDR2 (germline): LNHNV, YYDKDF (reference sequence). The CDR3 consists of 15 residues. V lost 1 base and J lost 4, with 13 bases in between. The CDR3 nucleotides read TGTGCCACCAGCAGAGTCAGGGGAATGGGAGAGACCCAGTACTTC. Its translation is CATSRVRGMGETQYF.

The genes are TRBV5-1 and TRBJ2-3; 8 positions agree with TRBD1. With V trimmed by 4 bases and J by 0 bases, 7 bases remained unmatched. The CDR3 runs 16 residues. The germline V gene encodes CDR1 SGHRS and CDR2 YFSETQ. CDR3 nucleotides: TGCGCCAGCAGCAAAACCGGGACAGGAAGCACAGATACGCAGTATTTT. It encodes CASSKTGTGSTDTQYF.

The CDR3 protein is CASSIGANGEQYF. CDR3 in DNA: TGTGCCAGCAGCATAGGGGCCAACGGCGAGCAGTACTTC. The chain employs TRBV7-3 and TRBJ2-7; D is perhaps TRBD1 (5 bases). CDR1 and CDR2 from the germline V gene are SGHTA and FQGTGA. V gave up 5 bases and J gave up 6 bases, with 14 bases separating them. The CDR3 covers 13 residues.

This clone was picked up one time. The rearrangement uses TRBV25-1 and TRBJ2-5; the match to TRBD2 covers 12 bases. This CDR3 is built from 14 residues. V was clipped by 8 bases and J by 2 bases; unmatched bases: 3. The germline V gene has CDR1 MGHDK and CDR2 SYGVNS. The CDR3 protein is CASATSGGQETQYF. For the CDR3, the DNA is TGTGCCAGCGCGACTAGCGGGGGACAAGAGACCCAGTACTTC.

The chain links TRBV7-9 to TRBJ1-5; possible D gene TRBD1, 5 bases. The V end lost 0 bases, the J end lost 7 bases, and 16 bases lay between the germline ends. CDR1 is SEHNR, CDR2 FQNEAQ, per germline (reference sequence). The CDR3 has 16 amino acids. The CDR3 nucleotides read TGTGCCAGCAGCTTAGCAGATGGAGGGGCCGGGCAGCCCCAGCATTTT. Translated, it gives CASSLADGGAGQPQHF.

The DNA of the CDR3 is TGTGCCAGCAGCTTAGTTTTGGGCAGCCCCCTACTCGAGCAGTACTTC. Protein product: CASSLVLGSPLLEQYF. This chain connects TRBV7-9 to TRBJ2-7; D is undetermined. Germline assignment: CDR1 SEHNR and CDR2 FQNEAQ (reference sequence). The CDR3 runs 16 residues. Trimming removed 1 base from V and 6 bases from J, with 19 bases in between. Together with reference TRBV7-9 and TRBJ2-7, the CDR3 gives the full variable domain: DTGVSQNPRHKITKRGQNVTFRCDPISEHNRLYWYRQTLGQGPEFLTYFQNEAQLEKSRLLSDRFSAERPKGSFSTLEIQRTEQGDSAMYLCASSLVLGSPLLEQYFGPGTRLTVT.

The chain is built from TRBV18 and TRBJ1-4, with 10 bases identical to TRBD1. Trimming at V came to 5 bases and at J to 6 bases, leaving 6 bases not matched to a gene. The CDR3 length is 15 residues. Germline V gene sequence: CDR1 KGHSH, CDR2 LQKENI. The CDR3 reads CASSSTGTGDEKLFF. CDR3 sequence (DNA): TGTGCCAGCTCATCTACCGGGACAGGGGATGAAAAACTGTTTTTT.

This CDR3 reads CASSEQGGSNEKLFF. The CDR3 DNA reads as TGCGCCAGCAGCGAACAGGGAGGGTCTAATGAAAAACTGTTTTTT. This chain uses TRBV5-1 with TRBJ1-4; TRBD1 is a possible D gene (6 bases). Germline assignment: CDR1 SGHRS and CDR2 YFSETQ. Trimming cost V 4 bases and J 3 bases, with 13 bases left between them. This CDR3 region has 15 residues.

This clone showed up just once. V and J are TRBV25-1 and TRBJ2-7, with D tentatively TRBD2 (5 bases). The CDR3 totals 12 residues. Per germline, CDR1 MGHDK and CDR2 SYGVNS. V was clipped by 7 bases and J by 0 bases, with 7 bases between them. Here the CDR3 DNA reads TGTGCCAGCACGGGAAACTCCTACGAGCAGTACTTC. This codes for CASTGNSYEQYF.

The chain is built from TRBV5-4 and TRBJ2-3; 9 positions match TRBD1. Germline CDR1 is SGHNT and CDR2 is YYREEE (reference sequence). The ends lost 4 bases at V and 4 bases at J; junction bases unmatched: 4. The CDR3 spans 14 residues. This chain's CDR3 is CASSLGQGPDTQYF. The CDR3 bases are TGTGCCAGCAGCCTAGGACAGGGGCCAGATACGCAGTATTTT.

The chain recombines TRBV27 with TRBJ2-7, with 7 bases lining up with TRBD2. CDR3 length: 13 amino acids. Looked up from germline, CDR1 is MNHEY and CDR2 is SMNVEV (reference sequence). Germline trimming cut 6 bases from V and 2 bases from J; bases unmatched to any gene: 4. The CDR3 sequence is CASSAGVAYEQYF. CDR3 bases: TGTGCCAGCAGCGCGGGGGTCGCCTACGAGCAGTACTTC.

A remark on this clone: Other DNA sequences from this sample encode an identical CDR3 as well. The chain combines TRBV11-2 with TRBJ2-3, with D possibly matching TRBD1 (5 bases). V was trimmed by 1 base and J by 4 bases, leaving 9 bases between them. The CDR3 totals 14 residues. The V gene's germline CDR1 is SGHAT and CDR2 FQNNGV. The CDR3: CASSLGGGPDTQYF. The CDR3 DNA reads TGTGCCAGCAGCTTAGGGGGCGGTCCAGATACGCAGTATTTT.

The CDR3 region has the DNA TGTGCCAGCAGCACCACCGGGACAGGGGACGGAGGCTACACCTTC. This gives the protein CASSTTGTGDGGYTF. The chain combines TRBV5-6 with TRBJ1-2; TRBD1 matches at 10 bases. This CDR3 spans 15 amino acids. Germline V lookup: CDR1 SGHDT, CDR2 YYEEEE. With 4 bases clipped from V and 8 bases from J, the junction kept 11 bases outside the gene matches.

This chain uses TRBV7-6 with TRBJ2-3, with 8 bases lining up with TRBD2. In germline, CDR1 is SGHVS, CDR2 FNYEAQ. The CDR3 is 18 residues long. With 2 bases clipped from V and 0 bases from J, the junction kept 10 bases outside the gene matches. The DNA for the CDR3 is TGTGCCAGCAGCTTAATAAGCGGGGGCCAGTCTAGCACAGATACGCAGTATTTT. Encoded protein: CASSLISGGQSSTDTQYF.

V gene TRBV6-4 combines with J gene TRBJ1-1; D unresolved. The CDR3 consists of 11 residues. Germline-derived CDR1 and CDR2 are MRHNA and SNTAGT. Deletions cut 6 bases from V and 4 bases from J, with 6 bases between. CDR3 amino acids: CASRAGTEAFF. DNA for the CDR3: TGTGCCAGCAGGGCAGGCACTGAAGCTTTCTTT.

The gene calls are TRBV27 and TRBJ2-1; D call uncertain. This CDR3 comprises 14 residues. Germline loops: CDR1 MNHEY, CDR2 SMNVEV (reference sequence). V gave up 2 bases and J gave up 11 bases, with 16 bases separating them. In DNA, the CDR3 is TGTGCCAGCAGTTTAGGCGGCCCGGCAAGAAAGCAGTTCTTC. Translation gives CASSLGGPARKQFF.

In DNA form, the CDR3 reads TGTGCCAGCAGCTTGGCGGGCAGGGGGCGCGACGAGCAGTACTTC. This codes for CASSLAGRGRDEQYF. V usage is TRBV5-6 and J usage is TRBJ2-7; TRBD1 aligns across 8 bases. Germline assignment: CDR1 SGHDT and CDR2 YYEEEE. V lost 0 bases to trimming and J lost 5 bases; unmatched junction nucleotides: 7. The CDR3 totals 15 residues. Full variable domain (outside the CDR3, taken from reference TRBV5-6 and TRBJ2-7): DAGVTQSPTHLIKTRGQQVTLRCSPKSGHDTVSWYQQALGQGPQFIFQYYEEEERQRGNFPDRFSGHQFPNYSSELNVNALLLGDSALYLCASSLAGRGRDEQYFGPGTRLTVT.

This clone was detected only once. The CDR3 here is CASSQGVYWEEKRNTEAFF. The CDR3 region has the DNA TGTGCCAGCAGTCAGGGAGTTTACTGGGAGGAAAAAAGGAACACTGAAGCTTTCTTT. This chain links TRBV7-9 with TRBJ1-1, with D possibly matching TRBD1 (5 bases). The ends were cut back, 6 bases at V and 1 base at J, with 27 bases in the middle. This CDR3 spans 19 amino acids. In germline, CDR1 is SEHNR, CDR2 FQNEAQ (reference sequence).

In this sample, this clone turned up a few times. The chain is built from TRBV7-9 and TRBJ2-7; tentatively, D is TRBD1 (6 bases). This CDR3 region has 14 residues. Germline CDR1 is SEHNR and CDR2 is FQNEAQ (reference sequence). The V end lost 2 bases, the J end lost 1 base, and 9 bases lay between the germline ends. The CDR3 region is CASSLSGQSYEQYF. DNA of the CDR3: TGTGCCAGCAGCTTATCAGGACAGTCCTACGAGCAGTACTTC.

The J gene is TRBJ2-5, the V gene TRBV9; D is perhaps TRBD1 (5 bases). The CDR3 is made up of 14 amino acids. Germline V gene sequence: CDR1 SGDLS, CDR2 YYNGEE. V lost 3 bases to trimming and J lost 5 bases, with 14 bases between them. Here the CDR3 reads CASSATVMGETQYF. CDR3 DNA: TGTGCCAGCAGCGCGACAGTCATGGGGGAGACCCAGTACTTC.

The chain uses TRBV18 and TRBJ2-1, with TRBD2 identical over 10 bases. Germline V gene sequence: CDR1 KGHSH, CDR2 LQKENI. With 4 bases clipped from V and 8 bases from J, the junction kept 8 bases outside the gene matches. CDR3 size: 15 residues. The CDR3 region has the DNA TGTGCCAGCTCACAAGGGACTAGCGTACTAGATGAGCAGTTCTTC. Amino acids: CASSQGTSVLDEQFF.

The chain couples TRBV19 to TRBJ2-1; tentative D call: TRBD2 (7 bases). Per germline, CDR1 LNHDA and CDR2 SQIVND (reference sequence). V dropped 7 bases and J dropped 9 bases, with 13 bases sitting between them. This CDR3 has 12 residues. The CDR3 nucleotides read TGTGCCAGTAAAGGGGGGGTGGGTGAGCAGTTCTTC. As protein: CASKGGVGEQFF.

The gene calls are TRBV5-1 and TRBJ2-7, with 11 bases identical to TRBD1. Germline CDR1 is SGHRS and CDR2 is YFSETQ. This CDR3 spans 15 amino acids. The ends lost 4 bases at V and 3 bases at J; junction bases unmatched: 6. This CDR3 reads CASSPGQGAFYEQYF. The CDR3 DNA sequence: TGCGCCAGCAGCCCAGGACAGGGGGCGTTCTACGAGCAGTACTTC.

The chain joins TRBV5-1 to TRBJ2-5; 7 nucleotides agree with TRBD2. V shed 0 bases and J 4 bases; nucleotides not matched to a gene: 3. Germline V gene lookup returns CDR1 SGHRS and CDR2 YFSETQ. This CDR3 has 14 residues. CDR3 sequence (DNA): TGCGCCAGCAGCTTGGTAAGGGAGGGAGAGACCCAGTACTTC. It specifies CASSLVREGETQYF.

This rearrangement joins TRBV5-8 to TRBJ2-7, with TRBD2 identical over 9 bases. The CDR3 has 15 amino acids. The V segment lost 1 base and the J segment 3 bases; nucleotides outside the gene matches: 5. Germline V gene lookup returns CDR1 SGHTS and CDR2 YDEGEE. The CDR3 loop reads CASSLIAGALYEQYF. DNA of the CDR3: TGTGCCAGCAGCTTGATAGCGGGAGCCCTCTACGAGCAGTACTTC.

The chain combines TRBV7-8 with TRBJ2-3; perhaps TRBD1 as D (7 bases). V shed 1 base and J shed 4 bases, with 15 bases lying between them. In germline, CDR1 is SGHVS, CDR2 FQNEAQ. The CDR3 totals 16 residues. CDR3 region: CASSLEQGDWADTQYF. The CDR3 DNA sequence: TGTGCCAGCAGCTTAGAGCAGGGGGACTGGGCAGATACGCAGTATTTT. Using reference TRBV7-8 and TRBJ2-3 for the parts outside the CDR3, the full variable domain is GAGVSQSPRYKVAKRGQDVALRCDPISGHVSLFWYQQALGQGPEFLTYFQNEAQLDKSGLPSDRFFAERPEGSVSTLKIQRTQQEDSAVYLCASSLEQGDWADTQYFGPGTRLTVL.

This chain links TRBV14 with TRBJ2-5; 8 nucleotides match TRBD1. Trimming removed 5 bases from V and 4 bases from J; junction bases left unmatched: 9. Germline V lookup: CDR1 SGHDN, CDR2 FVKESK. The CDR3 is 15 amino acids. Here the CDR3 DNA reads TGTGCCAGCAGCGCAGCCCGCAGGGGGCGAGAGACCCAGTACTTC. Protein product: CASSAARRGRETQYF.

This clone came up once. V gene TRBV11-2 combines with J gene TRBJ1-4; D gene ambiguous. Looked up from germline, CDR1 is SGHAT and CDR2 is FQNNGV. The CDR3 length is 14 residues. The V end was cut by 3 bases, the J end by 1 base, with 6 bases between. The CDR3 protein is CASSLRRTNEKLFF. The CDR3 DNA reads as TGTGCCAGCAGCTTGAGGAGAACTAATGAAAAACTGTTTTTT. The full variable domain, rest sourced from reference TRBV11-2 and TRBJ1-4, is EAGVAQSPRYKIIEKRQSVAFWCNPISGHATLYWYQQILGQGPKLLIQFQNNGVVDDSQLPKDRFSAERLKGVDSTLKIQPAKLEDSAVYLCASSLRRTNEKLFFGSGTQLSVL.